The clone carrying this T cell receptor (beta chain) has at least ten counts. Its target is not known. With 10-nucleotide random UMIs included, cDNA was synthesized by 5'RACE. MiXCR, run by TCRdb on the 5' RACE reads, gives a single entry per CDR3 protein. The sample comprises about 66,000 distinct CDR3 sequences, 3% to 4% of which are singletons, and under 4.5% rests with the top ten. The record originates from a study of neurological immune-mediated disorders. Study observations and caveats: Patients with HTLV-1-associated myelopathy showed the most TCR clonal expansion. Those with multiple sclerosis showed the least, falling below healthy controls.

Germline-derived CDR1 and CDR2 are SGHDT and YYEEEE. V lost 1 base and J 5 bases, leaving 10 bases between the germline ends. CDR3 size: 14 residues. The sample consisted of PBMCs. The sequence was collected from a man aged 40-49 years with multiple sclerosis. The chain joins TRBV5-6 to TRBJ2-1; the D gene could be TRBD1 or TRBD2 (5 bases each). This chain's CDR3 is CASSLWGIHNEQFF. CDR3 coding DNA: TGTGCCAGCAGCTTGTGGGGGATTCACAATGAGCAGTTCTTC.